The 16 T cell receptor beta chains reported below all come from one sample, sequenced in a study of blood T cell repertoires in COVID-19. TCRdb keeps only in-frame clones here, not all; method: immunoSEQ multiplex PCR. The repertoire includes about 370,000 clones, around 90% of them detected once, and 6.5% sits in the top ten. Sequences were obtained from peripheral blood. The source of these receptors is a man between 18 and 29 years old with active or convalescent COVID-19.

In its sample, this clone was seen once. J is TRBJ2-7 and V is TRBV10-3, with D hard to call. CDR3 length: 16 amino acids. In germline, CDR1 is ENHRY, CDR2 SYGVKD. V lost 0 bases and J lost 3, with 15 bases in between. CDR3 residues: CAISESKPGLDYEQYF. The CDR3 DNA reads as TGTGCCATCAGTGAGTCGAAGCCGGGTTTGGACTACGAGCAGTACTTC.

The chain employs TRBV7-9 and TRBJ2-1; 8 bases agree with TRBD1. In germline, CDR1 is SEHNR, CDR2 FQNEAQ (reference sequence). The J segment lost 0 bases and the V segment lost 5 bases, leaving 6 bases of the junction unmatched. The CDR3 runs to 16 residues. This CDR3 is CASSTRQGSSYNEQFF. CDR3 DNA sequence: TGTGCCAGCAGCACCCGACAGGGGAGCTCCTACAATGAGCAGTTCTTC. Together with reference TRBV7-9 and TRBJ2-1, the CDR3 gives the full variable domain: DTGVSQNPRHKITKRGQNVTFRCDPISEHNRLYWYRQTLGQGPEFLTYFQNEAQLEKSRLLSDRFSAERPKGSFSTLEIQRTEQGDSAMYLCASSTRQGSSYNEQFFGPGTRLTVL.

The table lists this clone with a count of one. V gene TRBV2 combines with J gene TRBJ1-1; D is uncertain. This CDR3 spans 13 amino acids. From germline, CDR1 is SNHLY and CDR2 FYNNEI. V was pared by 3 bases and J by 3 bases, with 8 bases between. CDR3 DNA sequence: TGTGCCAGCAGTGACCCCGGTGACACTGAAGCTTTCTTT. Translating it yields CASSDPGDTEAFF.

In DNA form, the CDR3 reads TGTGCCAGCTCACCGCGGCAGGTGGGGGGAGATACGCAGTATTTT. It codes for CASSPRQVGGDTQYF. V and J are TRBV18 and TRBJ2-3; D is possibly TRBD2 (6 bases). Trimming cost V 3 bases and J 5 bases, with 15 bases left between them. Germline V gene data show CDR1 as KGHSH and CDR2 as LQKENI. The CDR3 has 15 residues. The full variable domain, in which reference TRBV18 and TRBJ2-3 provide the parts outside the CDR3, is NAGVMQNPRHLVRRRGQEARLRCSPMKGHSHVYWYRQLPEEGLKFMVYLQKENIIDESGMPKERFSAEFPKEGPSILRIQQVVRGDSAAYFCASSPRQVGGDTQYFGPGTRLTVL.

The rearrangement links TRBV5-1 to TRBJ1-2; D gene uncertain. Germline lookup yields CDR1 SGHRS and CDR2 YFSETQ. V was pared by 0 bases and J by 3 bases, with 6 bases between. The length of the CDR3 is 13 residues. CDR3 bases: TGCGCCAGCAGCTTGGCCTCGGACTATGGCTACACCTTC. Its translation is CASSLASDYGYTF.

The rearrangement uses TRBV12-5 and TRBJ2-2; no reliable D call. There are 17 residues in the CDR3. Trimming left V 0 bases short and J 0 bases short, with 11 bases between. Per the germline V gene, CDR1 is LGHNT and CDR2 is FRNRAP. The CDR3 loop is CASGLVPVTANTGELFF. The CDR3, as DNA: TGTGCTAGTGGTTTGGTACCCGTTACGGCGAACACCGGGGAGCTGTTTTTT.

Note on this clone: A junction end diverges from the germline sequence, so it may reflect a read error. The chain combines TRBV12-3 or TRBV12-4 with TRBJ1-2, with 7 positions matching TRBD1. This CDR3 has 10 amino acids. CDR3 nucleotide sequence: TGTGCCAGCCAAGCGGACAGGTTGGCCTTC. Its translation: CASQADRLAF.

The rearrangement links TRBV19 to TRBJ1-3, with D perhaps TRBD1 (5 bases). V lost 7 bases to trimming and J lost 1 base, with 14 bases between them. The CDR3 sequence is 15 residues long. Germline CDR1 reads LNHDA; CDR2 reads SQIVND (reference sequence). In DNA, the CDR3 is TGTGCCAGTACCTCGACAGTCTTGTCTGGAAACACCATATATTTT. Its translation: CASTSTVLSGNTIYF. Complete variable domain (other parts from reference TRBV19 and TRBJ1-3): DGGITQSPKYLFRKEGQNVTLSCEQNLNHDAMYWYRQDPGQGLRLIYYSQIVNDFQKGDIAEGYSVSREKKESFPLTVTSAQKNPTAFYLCASTSTVLSGNTIYFGEGSWLTVV.

The genes are TRBV5-1 and TRBJ2-2; TRBD1 agrees at 8 bases. There are 16 residues in the CDR3. V shed 5 bases and J 3 bases; nucleotides not matched to a gene: 9. From germline, CDR1 is SGHRS and CDR2 YFSETQ. The CDR3 protein is CASRSTGGAYTGELFF. The CDR3 region has the DNA TGCGCCAGCAGGTCAACAGGGGGAGCGTACACCGGGGAGCTGTTTTTT.

V gene TRBV7-9 combines with J gene TRBJ1-2; D call uncertain. Per the germline V gene, CDR1 is SEHNR and CDR2 is FQNEAQ (reference sequence). The CDR3 has 14 amino acids. Trimming cost V 5 bases and J 2 bases, with 12 bases left between them. For the CDR3, the DNA is TGTGCCAGCAGCCCCTTCGACTGGAACTATGGCTACACCTTC. Protein product: CASSPFDWNYGYTF.

This clone came up a few times. V is TRBV20-1 and J is TRBJ1-6; 7 positions match TRBD1. V shed 6 bases and J 13 bases; nucleotides not matched to a gene: 3. Germline V gene data show CDR1 as DFQATT and CDR2 as SNEGSKA (reference sequence). This CDR3 comprises 10 residues. DNA for the CDR3: TGCAGTGCCCGACAGGGCCCCCTCCACTTT. It specifies CSARQGPLHF.

The V call is TRBV5-1, the J call TRBJ2-1; TRBD1 agrees at 8 bases. Per the germline V gene, CDR1 is SGHRS and CDR2 is YFSETQ. V lost 4 bases, J lost 9 bases, and 9 bases stayed unmatched. This CDR3 is 14 amino acids long. CDR3 sequence (DNA): TGCGCCAGCAGCCGGGGACAGGCGACCGGTGAGCAGTTCTTC. This translates into CASSRGQATGEQFF.

The sample holds one count of this clone. V and J are TRBV14 and TRBJ2-7; possibly TRBD1 for D (5 bases). The ends were cut back, 1 base at V and 7 bases at J, with 14 bases in the middle. Looked up from germline, CDR1 is SGHDN and CDR2 is FVKESK. This CDR3 is 14 amino acids long. The DNA for the CDR3 is TGTGCCAGCAGCCAAGTTCGGCCCAAGGGGGAGCAGTACTTC. Protein: CASSQVRPKGEQYF.

This clone appeared a single time. This chain connects TRBV9 to TRBJ2-1; a weak D match, TRBD2 (6 bases). The CDR3 is 16 residues long. CDR1 SGDLS and CDR2 YYNGEE come from the germline V gene. V was clipped by 0 bases and J by 9 bases, with 19 bases between them. CDR3 amino acids: CASSVGRTGVFGEQFF. In DNA form, the CDR3 reads TGTGCCAGCAGCGTAGGGAGAACGGGAGTCTTCGGTGAGCAGTTCTTC.

The CDR3 DNA reads as TGTGCCAGCAGCGTAGCCCATACAGGGGCTCGTGGCTACACCTTC. Translated: CASSVAHTGARGYTF. The gene calls are TRBV9 and TRBJ1-2; 7 bases line up with TRBD1. The CDR3 consists of 15 residues. Germline V gene lookup returns CDR1 SGDLS and CDR2 YYNGEE. The trim removed 0 bases at V and 7 bases at J, leaving 9 bases unmatched.

The chain joins TRBV6-2 or TRBV6-3 to TRBJ1-2; no reliable D call. This CDR3 spans 16 amino acids. CDR1 and CDR2 (germline): MNHEY, SVGEGT. V was clipped by 3 bases and J by 7 bases, with 21 bases between them. CDR3: CASSYDDGQSTGGYTF. The CDR3 DNA follows: TGTGCCAGCAGTTATGATGACGGCCAATCAACGGGTGGCTACACCTTC.